This TCR beta chain was retrieved from a study of control samples from healthy donors and cancer patients. With 6 bases removed from V and 1 base from J, the gap between germline ends came to 9 bases. This CDR3 spans 13 amino acids. TCRdb's table, derived via immunoSEQ multiplex PCR, lists solely in-frame clones and lacks some. The sample has around 99,000 clones, 75% to 95% seen once; the top ten hold roughly 4.5%. The receptor was isolated from a human donor in good health. The donor label of this sample is uncertain. Sequencing input: blood. This sequence joins TRBV12-3 or TRBV12-4 and TRBJ1-2; the D is unclear. The CDR3, as DNA: TGTGCCAGCAGGGCGCGAGTTAACTATGGCTACACCTTC. Its protein is CASRARVNYGYTF.